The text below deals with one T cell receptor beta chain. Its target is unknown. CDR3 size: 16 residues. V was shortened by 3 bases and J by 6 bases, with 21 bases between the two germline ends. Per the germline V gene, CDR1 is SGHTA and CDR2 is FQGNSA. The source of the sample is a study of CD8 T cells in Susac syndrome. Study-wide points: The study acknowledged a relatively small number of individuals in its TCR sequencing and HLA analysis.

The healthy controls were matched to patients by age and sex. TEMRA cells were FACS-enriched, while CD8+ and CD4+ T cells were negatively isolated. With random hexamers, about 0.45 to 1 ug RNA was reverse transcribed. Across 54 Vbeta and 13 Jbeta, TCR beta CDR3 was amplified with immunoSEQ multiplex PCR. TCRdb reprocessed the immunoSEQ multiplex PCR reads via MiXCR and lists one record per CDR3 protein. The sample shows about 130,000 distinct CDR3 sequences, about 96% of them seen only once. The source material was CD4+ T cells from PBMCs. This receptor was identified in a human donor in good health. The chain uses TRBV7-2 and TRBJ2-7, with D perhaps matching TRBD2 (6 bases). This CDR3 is CASSFGPGLGPGEQYF. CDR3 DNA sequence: TGTGCCAGCAGCTTCGGACCGGGACTGGGCCCAGGCGAGCAGTACTTC.